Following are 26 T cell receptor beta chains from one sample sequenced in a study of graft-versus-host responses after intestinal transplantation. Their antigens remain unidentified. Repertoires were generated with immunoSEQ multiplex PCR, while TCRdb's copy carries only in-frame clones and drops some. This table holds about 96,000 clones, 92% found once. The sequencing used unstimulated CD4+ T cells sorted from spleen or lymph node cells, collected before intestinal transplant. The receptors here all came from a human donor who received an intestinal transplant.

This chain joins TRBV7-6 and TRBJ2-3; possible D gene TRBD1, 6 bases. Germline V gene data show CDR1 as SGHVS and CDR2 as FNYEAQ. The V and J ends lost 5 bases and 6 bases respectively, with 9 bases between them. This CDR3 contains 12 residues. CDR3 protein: CASSPGGDTQYF. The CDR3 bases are TGTGCCAGCAGCCCTGGGGGCGATACGCAGTATTTT.

The CDR3 DNA reads TGTGCCAGCAGCCTATTGAAGGGGCTCGGAAACGAGCAGTACTTC. Its protein product is CASSLLKGLGNEQYF. The J gene is TRBJ2-7, the V gene TRBV5-4, with D tentatively TRBD1 (5 bases). The length of the CDR3 is 15 residues. V was trimmed by 4 bases and J by 5 bases, leaving 19 bases between them. Germline values: CDR1 SGHNT, CDR2 YYREEE (reference sequence).

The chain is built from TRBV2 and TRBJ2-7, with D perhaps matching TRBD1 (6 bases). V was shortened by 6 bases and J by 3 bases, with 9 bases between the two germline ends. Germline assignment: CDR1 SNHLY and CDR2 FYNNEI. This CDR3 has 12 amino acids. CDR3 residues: CASRLQGYEQYF. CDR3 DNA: TGTGCCAGCAGATTACAGGGCTACGAGCAGTACTTC.

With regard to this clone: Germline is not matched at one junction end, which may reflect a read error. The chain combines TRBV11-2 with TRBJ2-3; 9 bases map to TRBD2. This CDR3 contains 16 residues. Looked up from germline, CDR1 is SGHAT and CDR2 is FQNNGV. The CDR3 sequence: CASSLGASGTTYTQYF. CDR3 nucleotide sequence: TGTGCCAGCAGCTTAGGCGCTAGCGGGACCACATATACGCAGTATTTT.

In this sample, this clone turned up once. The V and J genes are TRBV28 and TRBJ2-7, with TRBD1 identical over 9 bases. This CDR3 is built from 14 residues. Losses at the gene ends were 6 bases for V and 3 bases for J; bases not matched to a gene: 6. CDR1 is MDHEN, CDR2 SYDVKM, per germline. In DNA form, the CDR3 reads TGTGCCAGCAGCCCCGGGACAGGGATCTACGAGCAGTACTTC. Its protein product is CASSPGTGIYEQYF.

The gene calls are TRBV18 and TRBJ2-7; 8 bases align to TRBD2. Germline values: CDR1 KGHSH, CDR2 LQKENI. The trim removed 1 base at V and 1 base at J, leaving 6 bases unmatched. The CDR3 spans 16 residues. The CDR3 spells CASSPRQLAESYEQYF. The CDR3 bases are TGTGCCAGCTCACCACGTCAACTAGCGGAATCCTACGAGCAGTACTTC.

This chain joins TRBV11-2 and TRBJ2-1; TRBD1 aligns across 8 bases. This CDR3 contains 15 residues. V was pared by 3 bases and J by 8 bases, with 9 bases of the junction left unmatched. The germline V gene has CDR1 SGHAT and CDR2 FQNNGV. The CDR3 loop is CASSLIRGPQHEQFF. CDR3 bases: TGTGCCAGCAGCTTGATCAGGGGGCCTCAACATGAGCAGTTCTTC. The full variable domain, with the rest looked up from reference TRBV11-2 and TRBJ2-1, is EAGVAQSPRYKIIEKRQSVAFWCNPISGHATLYWYQQILGQGPKLLIQFQNNGVVDDSQLPKDRFSAERLKGVDSTLKIQPAKLEDSAVYLCASSLIRGPQHEQFFGPGTRLTVL.

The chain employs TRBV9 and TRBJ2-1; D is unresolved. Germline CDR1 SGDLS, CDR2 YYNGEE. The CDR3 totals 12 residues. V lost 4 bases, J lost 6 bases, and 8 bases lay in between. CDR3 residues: CASSPNFNEQFF. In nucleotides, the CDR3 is TGTGCCAGCAGCCCCAACTTCAATGAGCAGTTCTTC.

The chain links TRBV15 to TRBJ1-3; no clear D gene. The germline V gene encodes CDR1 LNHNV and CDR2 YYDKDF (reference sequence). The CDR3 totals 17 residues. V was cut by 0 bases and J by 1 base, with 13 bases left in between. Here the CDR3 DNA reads TGTGCCACCAGCAGAGATGTAGCTCAAAAATCTGGAAACACCATATATTTT. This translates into CATSRDVAQKSGNTIYF.

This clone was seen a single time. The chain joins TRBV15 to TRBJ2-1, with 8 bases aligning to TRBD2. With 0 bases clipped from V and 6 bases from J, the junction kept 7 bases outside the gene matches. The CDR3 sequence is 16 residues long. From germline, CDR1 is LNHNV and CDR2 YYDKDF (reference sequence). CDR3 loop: CATSREVTAGGNEQFF. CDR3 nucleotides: TGTGCCACCAGCAGAGAGGTAACCGCGGGGGGCAATGAGCAGTTCTTC.

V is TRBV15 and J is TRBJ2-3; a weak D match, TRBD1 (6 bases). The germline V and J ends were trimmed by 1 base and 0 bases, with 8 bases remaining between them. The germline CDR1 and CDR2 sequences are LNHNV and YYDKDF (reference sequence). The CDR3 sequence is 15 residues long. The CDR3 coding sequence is TGTGCCACCAGCAGAGGAGGGGGTAGCACAGATACGCAGTATTTT. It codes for CATSRGGGSTDTQYF.

This CDR3 reads CASNIAGGTYEQYF. The CDR3 DNA follows: TGTGCCAGCAACATAGCGGGGGGGACCTACGAGCAGTACTTC. This rearrangement joins TRBV6-5 to TRBJ2-7; 11 bases match TRBD2. Germline trimming cut 7 bases from V and 2 bases from J; bases unmatched to any gene: 4. CDR1 MNHEY and CDR2 SVGAGI come from the germline V gene. This CDR3 spans 14 amino acids.

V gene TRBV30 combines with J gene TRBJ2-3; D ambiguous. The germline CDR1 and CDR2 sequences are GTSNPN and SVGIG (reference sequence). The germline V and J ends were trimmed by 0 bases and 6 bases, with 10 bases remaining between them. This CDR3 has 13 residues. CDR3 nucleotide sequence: TGTGCCTGGAGTGTACGGTCTGCGGATACGCAGTATTTT. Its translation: CAWSVRSADTQYF.

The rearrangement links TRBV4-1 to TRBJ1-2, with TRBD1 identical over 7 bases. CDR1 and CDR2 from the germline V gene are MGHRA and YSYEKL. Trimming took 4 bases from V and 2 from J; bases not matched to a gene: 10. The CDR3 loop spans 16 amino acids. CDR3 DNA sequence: TGCGCCAGCAGCCTAACCTGGACAGGAGACAACTATGGCTACACCTTC. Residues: CASSLTWTGDNYGYTF.

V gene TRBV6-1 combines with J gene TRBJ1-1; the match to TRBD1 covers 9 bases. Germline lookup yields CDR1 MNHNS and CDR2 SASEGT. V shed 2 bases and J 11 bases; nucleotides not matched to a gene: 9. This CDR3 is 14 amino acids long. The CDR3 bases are TGTGCCAGCAGTGAACGGGGCGGGGACAGGGATGCTTTCTTT. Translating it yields CASSERGGDRDAFF.

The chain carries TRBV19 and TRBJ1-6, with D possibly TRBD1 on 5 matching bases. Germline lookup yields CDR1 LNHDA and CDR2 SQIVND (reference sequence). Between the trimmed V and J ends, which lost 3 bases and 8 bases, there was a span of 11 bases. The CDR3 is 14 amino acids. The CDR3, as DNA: TGTGCCAGTAGTATGACGGACACCCATTCACCCCTCCACTTT. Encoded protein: CASSMTDTHSPLHF.

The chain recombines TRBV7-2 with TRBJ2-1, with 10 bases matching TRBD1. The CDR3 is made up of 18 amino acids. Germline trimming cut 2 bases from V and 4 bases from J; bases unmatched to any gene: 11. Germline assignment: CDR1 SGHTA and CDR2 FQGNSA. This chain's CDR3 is CASSLSLPTGGKYNEQFF. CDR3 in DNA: TGTGCCAGCAGCTTAAGTCTACCGACAGGGGGCAAATACAATGAGCAGTTCTTC.

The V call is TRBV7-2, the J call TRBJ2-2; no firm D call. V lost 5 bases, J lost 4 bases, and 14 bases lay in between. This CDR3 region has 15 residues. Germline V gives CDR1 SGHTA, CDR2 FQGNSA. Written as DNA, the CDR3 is TGTGCCAGCAGCCTAGACCACGCGGCCACCGGGGAGCTGTTTTTT. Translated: CASSLDHAATGELFF.

CDR3 residues: CASSTNPSGVGTDTQYF. DNA for the CDR3: TGTGCCAGCAGCACCAATCCTAGCGGGGTGGGCACAGATACGCAGTATTTT. The rearrangement joins TRBV7-3 to TRBJ2-3; 9 bases map to TRBD2. Germline V lookup: CDR1 SGHTA, CDR2 FQGTGA. V dropped 5 bases and J dropped 1; count of bases not matched to a gene: 10. The CDR3 totals 17 residues.

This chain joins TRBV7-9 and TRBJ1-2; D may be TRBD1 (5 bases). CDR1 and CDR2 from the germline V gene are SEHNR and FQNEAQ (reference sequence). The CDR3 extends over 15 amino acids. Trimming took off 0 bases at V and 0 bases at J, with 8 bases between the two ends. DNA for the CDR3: TGTGCCAGCAGCTTAGCCGCAGGGCCTAACTATGGCTACACCTTC. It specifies CASSLAAGPNYGYTF.

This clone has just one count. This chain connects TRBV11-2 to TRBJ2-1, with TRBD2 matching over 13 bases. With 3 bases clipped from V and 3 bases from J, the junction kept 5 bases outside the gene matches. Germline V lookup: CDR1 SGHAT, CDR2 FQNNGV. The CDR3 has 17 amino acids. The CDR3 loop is CASSFPGLAGYYNEQFF. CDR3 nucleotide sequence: TGTGCCAGCAGCTTCCCGGGACTAGCGGGATACTACAATGAGCAGTTCTTC.

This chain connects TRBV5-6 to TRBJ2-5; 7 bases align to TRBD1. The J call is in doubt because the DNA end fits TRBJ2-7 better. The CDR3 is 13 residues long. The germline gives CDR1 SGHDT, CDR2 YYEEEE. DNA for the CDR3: TGTGCCAGCAGCTGGGACAGCTCCTACGAGCAGTACTTC. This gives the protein CASSWDSSYEQYF.

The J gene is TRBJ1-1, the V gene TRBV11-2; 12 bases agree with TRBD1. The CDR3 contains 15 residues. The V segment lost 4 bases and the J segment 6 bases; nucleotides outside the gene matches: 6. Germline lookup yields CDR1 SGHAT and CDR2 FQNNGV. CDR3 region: CASSSLGQGAAEAFF. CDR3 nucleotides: TGTGCCAGCAGCTCCCTGGGACAGGGGGCCGCTGAAGCTTTCTTT. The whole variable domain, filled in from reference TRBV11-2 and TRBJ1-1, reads EAGVAQSPRYKIIEKRQSVAFWCNPISGHATLYWYQQILGQGPKLLIQFQNNGVVDDSQLPKDRFSAERLKGVDSTLKIQPAKLEDSAVYLCASSSLGQGAAEAFFGQGTRLTVV.

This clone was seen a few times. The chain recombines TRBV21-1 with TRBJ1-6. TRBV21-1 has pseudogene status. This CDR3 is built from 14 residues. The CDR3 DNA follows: TGTGCCACCAAGGGTCCATGCGGGAGCTCACCCCTCCACTTT. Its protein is CATKGPCGSSPLHF.

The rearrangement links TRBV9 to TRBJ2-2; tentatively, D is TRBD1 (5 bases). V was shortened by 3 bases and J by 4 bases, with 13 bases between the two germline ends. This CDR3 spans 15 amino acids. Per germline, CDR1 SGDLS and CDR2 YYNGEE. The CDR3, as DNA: TGTGCCAGCAGCGCCTCCCAGGGTGTCACCGGGGAGCTGTTTTTT. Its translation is CASSASQGVTGELFF.

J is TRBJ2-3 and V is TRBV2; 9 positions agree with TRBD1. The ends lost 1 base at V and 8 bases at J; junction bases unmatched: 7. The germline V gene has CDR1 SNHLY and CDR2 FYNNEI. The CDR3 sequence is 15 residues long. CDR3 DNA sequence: TGTGCCAGCAGTGAAGGACAGGGGGGCCTCGGTACGCAGTATTTT. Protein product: CASSEGQGGLGTQYF.